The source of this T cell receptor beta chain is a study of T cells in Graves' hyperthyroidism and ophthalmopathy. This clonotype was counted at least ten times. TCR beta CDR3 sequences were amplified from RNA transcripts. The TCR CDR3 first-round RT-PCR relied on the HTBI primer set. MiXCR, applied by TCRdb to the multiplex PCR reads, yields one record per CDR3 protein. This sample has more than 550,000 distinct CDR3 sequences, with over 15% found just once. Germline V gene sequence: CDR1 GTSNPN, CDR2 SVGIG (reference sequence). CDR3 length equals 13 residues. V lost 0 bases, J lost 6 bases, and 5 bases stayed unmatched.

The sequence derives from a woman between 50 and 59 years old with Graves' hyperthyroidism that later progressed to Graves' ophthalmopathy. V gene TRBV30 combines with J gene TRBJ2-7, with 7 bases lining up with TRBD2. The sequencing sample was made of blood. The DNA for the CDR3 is TGTGCCTGGAGTGTAGCGACTAGCTCCGAGCAGTACTTC. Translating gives CAWSVATSSEQYF.